This T cell receptor (beta chain) emerged from a study of control samples from healthy donors and cancer patients. There are 15 residues in the CDR3. The germline V gene encodes CDR1 MNHEY and CDR2 SMNVEV (reference sequence). With 5 bases removed from V and 6 bases from J, the gap between germline ends came to 17 bases. Some clones are missing from TCRdb's copy, which holds only in-frame ones; the method was immunoSEQ multiplex PCR. The sample lists 210,000 or so clones; roughly nine tenths were seen once. V usage is TRBV27 and J usage is TRBJ1-5; the D is unclear. The sequenced sample consisted of blood. This sequence was found in a man younger than 40 in good health. The CDR3 coding sequence is TGTGCCAGCAGTCTTATCTTGGGAACCGGTCAGCCCCAGCATTTT. Its translation is CASSLILGTGQPQHF.